This T cell receptor (beta chain) was identified during a study of cytomegalovirus exposure and HLA in healthy donors. Findings of the study overall: Later findings reportedly placed an Asian-associated ancestry cluster below the approximately 670-donor mean for N-insertions. There were several of the most significant clusters that appeared linked to common viral pathogens in a later analysis.

The PCR contained 60 Vbeta and 13 Jbeta primers. Repertoires were generated with immunoSEQ multiplex PCR, while TCRdb's copy carries only in-frame clones and drops some. The table lists over 65,000 clones, around 75% of them singletons, with 2% to 2.5% in the top ten. Germline V gene data show CDR1 as SGHTA and CDR2 as FQGNSA. The germline V and J ends were trimmed by 1 base and 0 bases, with 7 bases remaining between them. The CDR3 contains 15 residues. This clone was counted a few times. What it binds is unknown. The sequence came from a man in his forties in good health and CMV-seronegative. The chain employs TRBV7-2 and TRBJ2-1; D ambiguous. Sequenced material: PBMCs. The chain's CDR3 is CASSLDLSSYNEQFF. CDR3 bases: TGTGCCAGCAGCTTAGACCTGAGCTCCTACAATGAGCAGTTCTTC.